This T cell receptor (beta chain) was documented in a study of blood T cell repertoires in COVID-19. Assay used: immunoSEQ multiplex PCR; TCRdb lists only in-frame clones, some missing. The sample consists of about 70,000 clones, approximately 89% of them appearing once. The CDR3 has 16 amino acids. Germline CDR1 and CDR2: LGHDT and YNNKEL (reference sequence). Trimming stripped 0 bases from V and 4 bases from J, with 12 bases between. The sample was peripheral blood. The genes are TRBV3-1 (or the pseudogene TRBV3-2) and TRBJ2-2; the D is unclear. This receptor was identified in a man of 80 years or more with acute or convalescent COVID-19. The CDR3 loop is CASSQDAIASTGELFF. The DNA of the CDR3 is TGTGCCAGCAGCCAAGATGCGATAGCCTCCACCGGGGAGCTGTTTTTT.